The 20 T cell receptor beta chains below come from one sample, sequenced in a study of immune evolution from preneoplasia to lung adenocarcinoma. Sequencing was performed with immunoSEQ multiplex PCR; in TCRdb, only in-frame clones are kept and a portion is missing. In the table there are 5,000 to 6,500 clones, about 70% of which are singletons. The sequencing sample was made of FFPE adjacent normal lung tissue. The receptors shown here come from an older donor with lung adenocarcinoma.

J is TRBJ1-1 and V is TRBV4-1; the D gene is possibly TRBD1 (6 bases). This CDR3 region has 14 residues. CDR1 and CDR2 (germline): MGHRA, YSYEKL. V was cut by 6 bases and J by 5 bases, with 16 bases left in between. CDR3 DNA sequence: TGCGCCAGCAGAGGGGGGGACGTCCTAACTGAAGCTTTCTTT. Translated: CASRGGDVLTEAFF.

The chain links TRBV11-2 to TRBJ1-1, with 7 nucleotides matching TRBD1. The CDR3 has 15 residues. Trimming cost V 5 bases and J 1 base; bases outside gene matches: 7. Germline assignment: CDR1 SGHAT and CDR2 FQNNGV. The CDR3 sequence is CASSPRGLKNTEAFF. DNA for the CDR3: TGTGCCAGCAGCCCCAGGGGGTTGAAGAACACTGAAGCTTTCTTT.

The V call is TRBV6-1, the J call TRBJ2-7; no clear D. The CDR3 has 13 residues. Trimming stripped 1 base from V and 3 bases from J, with 7 bases between. The germline gives CDR1 MNHNS, CDR2 SASEGT. CDR3 nucleotides: TGTGCCAGCAGTGAAGATGCTTTCTACGAGCAGTACTTC. It is translated as CASSEDAFYEQYF.

This chain connects TRBV5-1 to TRBJ1-1; 8 bases line up with TRBD1. The germline V gene has CDR1 SGHRS and CDR2 YFSETQ. J lost 0 bases, V lost 0 bases, and 10 bases had no gene match. The CDR3 extends over 18 amino acids. The chain's CDR3 is CASSLGSGGAGMNTEAFF. The CDR3, as DNA: TGCGCCAGCAGCTTGGGCTCAGGGGGCGCAGGCATGAACACTGAAGCTTTCTTT.

The chain links TRBV18 to TRBJ1-1, with TRBD1 as a possible D gene (6 bases). Germline values: CDR1 KGHSH, CDR2 LQKENI. V was clipped by 11 bases and J by 8 bases, with 21 bases between them. The CDR3 covers 13 residues. In DNA, the CDR3 is TGTGCCGGTACCAGCGGTCAACAGGGCGAAGCTTTCTTT. Its translation: CAGTSGQQGEAFF.

The rearrangement links TRBV5-1 to TRBJ2-3; 9 bases are shared with TRBD1. Germline V gives CDR1 SGHRS, CDR2 YFSETQ. The junction had 3 bases not matched to a gene; V was cut back by 4 bases and J by 3 bases. The CDR3 is 14 amino acids. This chain's CDR3 is CASSQDRGTDTQYF. In DNA, the CDR3 is TGCGCCAGCAGCCAGGACAGGGGTACAGATACGCAGTATTTT.

The genes are TRBV5-1 and TRBJ1-1; TRBD1 is a possible D gene (5 bases). This CDR3 is built from 15 residues. Between the trimmed V and J ends, which lost 1 base and 0 bases, there was a span of 10 bases. Germline V gene lookup returns CDR1 SGHRS and CDR2 YFSETQ. CDR3 sequence: CASSLYPGLNTEAFF. The CDR3 DNA reads as TGCGCCAGCAGCTTGTACCCGGGACTGAACACTGAAGCTTTCTTT.

The chain uses TRBV30 and TRBJ2-2, with 9 bases lining up with TRBD2. The trim removed 4 bases at V and 3 bases at J, leaving 12 bases unmatched. The CDR3 extends over 17 amino acids. Per the germline V gene, CDR1 is GTSNPN and CDR2 is SVGIG (reference sequence). DNA for the CDR3: TGTGCCTGGACGGGGATCTTAGCGGGAGATTACACCGGGGAGCTGTTTTTT. Its translation: CAWTGILAGDYTGELFF. The full variable domain, its missing parts supplied by reference TRBV30 and TRBJ2-2, is SQTIHQWPATLVQPVGSPLSLECTVEGTSNPNLYWYRQAAGRGLQLLFYSVGIGQISSEVPQNLSASRPQDRQFILSSKKLLLSDSGFYLCAWTGILAGDYTGELFFGEGSRLTVL.

V usage is TRBV16 and J usage is TRBJ1-5; D gene unclear. V was pared by 3 bases and J by 0 bases, with 9 bases between. The length of the CDR3 is 15 residues. Germline V gene lookup returns CDR1 KGHSY and CDR2 FQNENV. The CDR3 is CASSQLGYSNQPQHF. The CDR3 DNA is TGTGCCAGCAGCCAGTTGGGCTATAGCAATCAGCCCCAGCATTTT.

This clone is deemed large. V usage is TRBV2 and J usage is TRBJ2-1; TRBD2 matches 8 bases. Germline V gives CDR1 SNHLY, CDR2 FYNNEI. The CDR3 covers 12 residues. With 4 bases clipped from V and 10 bases from J, the junction kept 3 bases outside the gene matches. The CDR3 region is CASSGTGGEQFF. The CDR3 DNA follows: TGTGCCAGCAGTGGCACGGGAGGGGAGCAGTTCTTC. Using reference TRBV2 and TRBJ2-1 for the parts outside the CDR3, the full variable domain is EPEVTQTPSHQVTQMGQEVILRCVPISNHLYFYWYRQILGQKVEFLVSFYNNEISEKSEIFDDQFSVERPDGSNFTLKIRSTKLEDSAMYFCASSGTGGEQFFGPGTRLTVL.

V gene TRBV5-1 combines with J gene TRBJ2-3; D might be TRBD2 (6 bases). The germline V gene has CDR1 SGHRS and CDR2 YFSETQ. The CDR3 loop spans 15 amino acids. The germline V and J ends were trimmed by 6 bases and 4 bases, with 18 bases remaining between them. CDR3 protein: CASTSYGSSSDTQYF. The CDR3, as DNA: TGCGCCAGCACCTCGTACGGGAGTTCGTCAGATACGCAGTATTTT.

The gene calls are TRBV21-1 and TRBJ2-3. TRBV21-1 is listed as a pseudogene. CDR3 size: 19 residues. The CDR3 region is CASSNPTLPGGRDTDTQYF. For the CDR3, the DNA is TGTGCCAGCAGCAACCCCACGCTTCCAGGGGGGAGGGACACAGATACGCAGTATTTT.

The chain employs TRBV27 and TRBJ1-1; D gene unclear. Germline CDR1 and CDR2: MNHEY and SMNVEV (reference sequence). The CDR3 length is 12 residues. The V end was cut by 8 bases, the J end by 2 bases, with 9 bases between. CDR3 sequence reads: CASRVGNTEAFF. The CDR3 DNA reads as TGTGCCAGCCGTGTCGGCAACACTGAAGCTTTCTTT.

The CDR3 bases are TGTGCCAGCAGTCCCCGGGCGAGGGTAGGAGCCTATGGCTACACCTTC. This gives the protein CASSPRARVGAYGYTF. This sequence joins TRBV5-6 and TRBJ1-2; D gene uncertain. Trimming removed 5 bases from V and 4 bases from J, with 21 bases in between. The germline CDR1 and CDR2 sequences are SGHDT and YYEEEE. This CDR3 is built from 16 residues.

This sequence joins TRBV10-3 and TRBJ2-7; D tentatively fits TRBD1 or TRBD2 (5 bases each). Germline loops: CDR1 ENHRY, CDR2 SYGVKD. The CDR3 extends over 15 amino acids. The CDR3 region is CAATRMAGSSYEQYF. CDR3 DNA: TGTGCTGCTACACGGATGGCAGGGAGCTCCTACGAGCAGTACTTC.

The V gene is TRBV19, the J gene TRBJ1-2; 8 nucleotides align to TRBD1. This CDR3 is 13 amino acids long. Trimming at V came to 1 base and at J to 8 bases, leaving 3 bases not matched to a gene. In germline, CDR1 is LNHDA, CDR2 SQIVND (reference sequence). This chain's CDR3 is CASSIGTGLGYTF. DNA of the CDR3: TGTGCCAGTAGTATAGGGACAGGGTTAGGCTACACCTTC.

This chain uses TRBV13 with TRBJ2-5, with 7 bases matching TRBD2. The V gene end was trimmed by 5 bases and the J gene end by 2 bases; junction bases not matched to a gene: 17. From germline, CDR1 is PRHDT and CDR2 FYEKMQ (reference sequence). The CDR3 is 18 amino acids. CDR3 in DNA: TGTGCCAGCAGCCAAGGGGACCCTAGCGGCTTCCTGCAAGAGACCCAGTACTTC. Residues: CASSQGDPSGFLQETQYF.

J is TRBJ1-6 and V is TRBV19; TRBD1 might be the D (5 bases). The CDR3 is made up of 12 amino acids. Trimming took 5 bases from V and 13 from J, leaving 12 bases between them. From germline, CDR1 is LNHDA and CDR2 SQIVND (reference sequence). CDR3 sequence: CASSGRDKPLHF. In DNA form, the CDR3 reads TGTGCCAGTAGTGGCAGGGATAAGCCCCTCCACTTT.

The genes are TRBV7-6 and TRBJ1-6; a weak D match, TRBD1 (5 bases). The ends were cut back, 5 bases at V and 11 bases at J, with 10 bases in the middle. This CDR3 has 12 amino acids. Germline CDR1 reads SGHVS; CDR2 reads FNYEAQ. CDR3 coding DNA: TGTGCCAGCAGCCCAGAGGGACCACCCCTCCACTTT. Protein sequence: CASSPEGPPLHF.

This rearrangement joins TRBV5-1 to TRBJ1-6; D is unclear. V was cut by 3 bases and J by 8 bases, with 15 bases left in between. Germline CDR1 is SGHRS and CDR2 is YFSETQ. The length of the CDR3 is 15 residues. The CDR3 nucleotides are TGCGCCAGCAGCTCAAGACCCTTTAAGGATTCACCCCTCCACTTT. Its protein is CASSSRPFKDSPLHF. Using reference TRBV5-1 and TRBJ1-6 for the parts outside the CDR3, the full variable domain is KAGVTQTPRYLIKTRGQQVTLSCSPISGHRSVSWYQQTPGQGLQFLFEYFSETQRNKGNFPGRFSGRQFSNSRSEMNVSTLELGDSALYLCASSSRPFKDSPLHFGNGTRLTVT.